A single sample gave rise to the 27 T cell receptor beta chains below, sequenced in a study of beta chain features in type 1 diabetes. Study conclusions and caveats: People with Type 1 diabetes carried modestly yet significantly shorter TCRB CDR3s in all four CD4+ subsets.

Expressed TCRB transcripts were sequenced, since all the RNA that had been isolated was reverse transcribed. Only in-frame clones appear in the TCRdb table, and some are missing; sequencing was by immunoSEQ multiplex PCR. The data show a few hundred thousand clones, approximately 16% seen once. These receptors are not linked to any known antigen. The specimen sequenced was naive CD4+ T cells from blood. These TCRs come from a man aged 18-30 years with type 1 diabetes.

This clone appeared once. The chain employs TRBV6-5 and TRBJ2-7; D may be TRBD1 (6 bases). This CDR3 contains 15 residues. Germline V gives CDR1 MNHEY, CDR2 SVGAGI. V was shortened by 11 bases and J by 1 base, with 21 bases between the two germline ends. Here the CDR3 reads CAPSEGHLISYEQYF. The CDR3 DNA reads TGTGCCCCATCAGAGGGACATCTTATTTCCTACGAGCAGTACTTC.

The V call is TRBV9, the J call TRBJ2-1; 13 bases match TRBD2. With V trimmed by 1 base and J by 9 bases, 10 bases remained unmatched. This CDR3 has 17 residues. CDR1 is SGDLS, CDR2 YYNGEE, per germline. The CDR3 bases are TGTGCCAGCAGCGTAATCCCAAAGTGGACTAGCGGGGGTGAGCAGTTCTTC. Translation: CASSVIPKWTSGGEQFF.

The rearrangement uses TRBV9 and TRBJ2-1, with TRBD2 matching 11 bases. With 3 bases clipped from V and 5 bases from J, the junction kept 4 bases outside the gene matches. The CDR3 covers 15 residues. Germline V gives CDR1 SGDLS, CDR2 YYNGEE. CDR3 in amino acids: CASSGGTSGNNEQFF. In DNA, the CDR3 is TGTGCCAGCAGCGGGGGGACTAGCGGTAACAATGAGCAGTTCTTC.

The chain uses TRBV5-1 and TRBJ2-2; 8 bases align to TRBD2. J gave up 7 bases and V 4 bases, and 12 bases lay outside the gene matches. The CDR3 extends over 16 amino acids. Germline-derived CDR1 and CDR2 are SGHRS and YFSETQ. Here the CDR3 reads CASSPLTGGAGGELFF. The CDR3 DNA reads TGCGCCAGCAGCCCACTAACCGGGGGGGCCGGCGGGGAGCTGTTTTTT.

V is TRBV11-2 and J is TRBJ2-1; 10 positions match TRBD2. V shed 1 base and J 4 bases; nucleotides not matched to a gene: 10. The CDR3 loop spans 18 amino acids. CDR1 is SGHAT, CDR2 FQNNGV, per germline. The CDR3 loop is CASSLAKLAGESYNEQFF. CDR3 nucleotide sequence: TGTGCCAGCAGCTTAGCTAAGCTAGCGGGAGAATCTTACAATGAGCAGTTCTTC.

This clone has only a few counts. The chain employs TRBV27 and TRBJ1-1; D may be TRBD1 (6 bases). V lost 6 bases to trimming and J lost 3 bases, with 17 bases between them. CDR3 size: 15 residues. The germline CDR1 and CDR2 sequences are MNHEY and SMNVEV (reference sequence). CDR3 sequence (DNA): TGTGCCAGCAGACCGCTGCAGGGGCGGCACACTGAAGCTTTCTTT. It encodes CASRPLQGRHTEAFF.

The chain combines TRBV11-2 with TRBJ2-7; 8 positions match TRBD2. The CDR3 contains 16 residues. Germline CDR1 SGHAT, CDR2 FQNNGV. Germline trimming cut 0 bases from V and 2 bases from J; bases unmatched to any gene: 6. The CDR3 DNA reads TGTGCCAGCAGCTTAGATATCGGGGGGGTAACCTACGAGCAGTACTTC. This codes for CASSLDIGGVTYEQYF.

The sample holds a few counts of this clone. This chain links TRBV11-2 with TRBJ2-7; D is perhaps TRBD2 (6 bases). Trimming pared 6 bases from V and 6 bases from J, leaving 21 bases between. The V gene's germline CDR1 is SGHAT and CDR2 FQNNGV. CDR3 size: 15 residues. CDR3 DNA sequence: TGTGCCAGCAGGAGGCTAGGGGAGGCCCAAGGCGAGCAGTACTTC. This sequence encodes CASRRLGEAQGEQYF.

This clone was seen only a few times. The chain couples TRBV19 to TRBJ1-2; D may be TRBD1 (5 bases). Trimming removed 6 bases from V and 4 bases from J, with 15 bases in between. This CDR3 is built from 14 residues. From germline, CDR1 is LNHDA and CDR2 SQIVND (reference sequence). The CDR3 reads CASSPSGEGYGYTF. The CDR3 bases are TGTGCCAGTAGCCCCTCGGGGGAGGGCTATGGCTACACCTTC. Supplemented by reference TRBV19 and TRBJ1-2, the full variable domain reads DGGITQSPKYLFRKEGQNVTLSCEQNLNHDAMYWYRQDPGQGLRLIYYSQIVNDFQKGDIAEGYSVSREKKESFPLTVTSAQKNPTAFYLCASSPSGEGYGYTFGSGTRLTVV.

This clone came up a few times. The CDR3 bases are TGCGCCAGCAGCCAACGGATGCGGACACTGGATAATTCACCCCTCCACTTT. Translating it yields CASSQRMRTLDNSPLHF. J is TRBJ1-6 and V is TRBV4-1; perhaps TRBD1 as D (5 bases). Germline loops: CDR1 MGHRA, CDR2 YSYEKL. V lost 2 bases to trimming and J lost 5 bases, with 16 bases between them. The CDR3 runs 17 residues.

This rearrangement joins TRBV19 to TRBJ1-4; possibly TRBD1 for D (6 bases). Trimming removed 5 bases at V and 8 bases at J, with 15 bases between. This CDR3 region has 14 residues. Germline CDR1 is LNHDA and CDR2 is SQIVND (reference sequence). As DNA, the CDR3 is TGTGCCAGTAGTTTACTCCGGGACAACGAAAAACTGTTTTTT. Amino acids: CASSLLRDNEKLFF.

The genes are TRBV30 and TRBJ2-1, with a weak D call TRBD1 (6 bases). The germline CDR1 and CDR2 sequences are GTSNPN and SVGIG (reference sequence). This CDR3 region has 15 residues. The germline V and J ends were trimmed by 2 bases and 3 bases, with 14 bases remaining between them. CDR3 residues: CAWSIGTQYYNEQFF. DNA for the CDR3: TGTGCCTGGAGTATCGGGACACAGTACTACAATGAGCAGTTCTTC.

This clone was seen a handful of times. This chain joins TRBV29-1 and TRBJ2-3; 9 bases line up with TRBD2. Per the germline V gene, CDR1 is SQVTM and CDR2 is ANQGSEA. Trimming cost V 6 bases and J 2 bases; bases outside gene matches: 9. The CDR3 spans 15 residues. The CDR3 DNA follows: TGCAGCGTCGAGATAGCGGGGGCGGTCACAGATACGCAGTATTTT. This gives the protein CSVEIAGAVTDTQYF.

This clone occurred a few times. This sequence joins TRBV4-2 and TRBJ2-7; 9 bases are a match to TRBD2. This CDR3 contains 16 residues. J gave up 2 bases and V 0 bases, and 5 bases lay outside the gene matches. Germline V lookup: CDR1 LGHNA, CDR2 YNFKEQ. This CDR3 reads CASSQDKLAGTYEQYF. CDR3 nucleotide sequence: TGTGCCAGCAGCCAAGATAAACTAGCGGGCACCTACGAGCAGTACTTC.

J is TRBJ2-6 and V is TRBV2; 9 bases line up with TRBD1. The V and J ends lost 11 bases and 13 bases, in that order; junction bases with no gene match: 12. CDR3 length equals 13 residues. Germline CDR1 SNHLY, CDR2 FYNNEI. Here the CDR3 DNA reads TGTGCCTCCAATGGGGGACAGGGCCGTGTCCTGACTTTC. Its translation is CASNGGQGRVLTF.

This chain joins TRBV28 and TRBJ1-5; D remains unclear. V lost 5 bases and J 6 bases, leaving 23 bases between the germline ends. The CDR3 has 17 amino acids. Germline V CDR1 and CDR2: MDHEN, SYDVKM. The CDR3 here is CASSPRPGEPGGQPQHF. In nucleotides, the CDR3 is TGTGCCAGCAGTCCGAGACCCGGGGAACCGGGCGGTCAGCCCCAGCATTTT.

The V call is TRBV11-2, the J call TRBJ1-1; 8 nucleotides agree with TRBD1. The CDR3 totals 14 residues. The germline V gene has CDR1 SGHAT and CDR2 FQNNGV. V lost 1 base and J lost 7; bases outside the gene matches: 5. CDR3: CASSLGDRGSEAFF. The CDR3 nucleotides are TGTGCCAGCAGCTTAGGTGACAGGGGTAGTGAAGCTTTCTTT.

As DNA, the CDR3 is TGTGCCAGCAGCTCCAGAGGGGTGGGGGGTGGCTACACCTTC. Translating gives CASSSRGVGGGYTF. The rearrangement joins TRBV9 to TRBJ1-2, with a possible D match to TRBD1 (5 bases). CDR3 size: 14 residues. V lost 4 bases and J lost 7, with 17 bases in between. From germline, CDR1 is SGDLS and CDR2 YYNGEE.

CDR3 sequence (DNA): TGTGCCAGCAGCTTAATCGGGAGGGGGCAGGATCAGTTCTTC. Translating it yields CASSLIGRGQDQFF. The chain links TRBV7-2 to TRBJ2-1, with TRBD2 as a possible D gene (8 bases). CDR3 length: 14 residues. The V and J ends lost 2 bases and 13 bases respectively, with 18 bases between them. CDR1 is SGHTA, CDR2 FQGNSA, per germline.

This clone was recorded a few times. The V and J genes are TRBV5-1 and TRBJ2-2; 8 nucleotides line up with TRBD1. Germline V gene lookup returns CDR1 SGHRS and CDR2 YFSETQ. V gave up 0 bases and J gave up 1 base; unmatched junction bases: 2. The CDR3 is 16 amino acids. CDR3 DNA sequence: TGCGCCAGCAGCTTGGGGACAGGGAAGAACACCGGGGAGCTGTTTTTT. Translated, it gives CASSLGTGKNTGELFF.

The chain recombines TRBV29-1 with TRBJ2-7; D gene ambiguous. The CDR3 spans 12 residues. Trimming took 4 bases from V and 4 from J, leaving 11 bases between them. Germline-derived CDR1 and CDR2 are SQVTM and ANQGSEA. The chain's CDR3 is CSVVENGYEQYF. The CDR3 DNA reads as TGCAGCGTTGTGGAGAATGGGTACGAGCAGTACTTC.

This clone was counted between two and nine times. The chain couples TRBV5-4 to TRBJ2-2; 12 bases map to TRBD2. Germline V gene lookup returns CDR1 SGHNT and CDR2 YYREEE (reference sequence). Unmatched junction bases numbered 1, after V lost 7 bases and J lost 0 bases. The CDR3 runs 15 residues. CDR3 protein: CASGLAGSNTGELFF. The CDR3 DNA sequence: TGTGCCAGCGGACTAGCGGGATCGAACACCGGGGAGCTGTTTTTT.

This clone came up a few times. The chain uses TRBV6-5 and TRBJ1-4; 11 nucleotides match TRBD1. The CDR3 runs 16 residues. V was clipped by 0 bases and J by 8 bases; unmatched bases: 5. CDR1 and CDR2 (germline): MNHEY, SVGAGI. The DNA of the CDR3 is TGTGCCAGCAGTTACTCACCGGACAGGGGGCGGGAAAAACTGTTTTTT. Translation: CASSYSPDRGREKLFF.

The table lists this clone with a few counts. The gene calls are TRBV28 and TRBJ2-2; TRBD1 matches 8 bases. The CDR3 length is 17 residues. Germline V gene lookup returns CDR1 MDHEN and CDR2 SYDVKM. The V and J ends lost 8 bases and 5 bases, in that order; junction bases with no gene match: 16. CDR3 protein: CASRRTDQGARTGELFF. The CDR3 nucleotides are TGTGCCAGCCGAAGGACGGACCAGGGGGCCCGAACCGGGGAGCTGTTTTTT.

The CDR3, as DNA: TGTGCCAGCAGCTTTCCCAGCACTGAAGCTTTCTTT. Its translation is CASSFPSTEAFF. The chain links TRBV7-8 to TRBJ1-1; D uncertain. The V gene lost 3 bases and the J gene lost 4 bases, with 6 bases spanning the gap. The CDR3 has 12 residues. CDR1 is SGHVS, CDR2 FQNEAQ, per germline. Drawing the rest from reference TRBV7-8 and TRBJ1-1, the complete variable domain is GAGVSQSPRYKVAKRGQDVALRCDPISGHVSLFWYQQALGQGPEFLTYFQNEAQLDKSGLPSDRFFAERPEGSVSTLKIQRTQQEDSAVYLCASSFPSTEAFFGQGTRLTVV.

This clone has a handful of counts. The rearrangement uses TRBV7-9 and TRBJ2-1, with D possibly being TRBD1 (6 bases). V shed 1 base and J shed 5 bases, with 6 bases lying between them. The germline V gene has CDR1 SEHNR and CDR2 FQNEAQ (reference sequence). The CDR3 sequence is 13 residues long. The CDR3 DNA sequence: TGTGCCAGCAGCTTAGGGACAGACAATGAGCAGTTCTTC. Translating it yields CASSLGTDNEQFF.

The chain couples TRBV29-1 to TRBJ2-2; 10 bases agree with TRBD2. Germline V CDR1 and CDR2: SQVTM, ANQGSEA. This CDR3 contains 14 residues. The ends lost 5 bases at V and 5 bases at J; junction bases unmatched: 5. The CDR3 protein is CSVRAGGPTGELFF. The CDR3 coding sequence is TGCAGCGTTAGAGCGGGAGGGCCGACCGGGGAGCTGTTTTTT.